This is a list of T cell receptor beta chains from one sample in a study of T cell responses to AZD1222 COVID-19 vaccine. Clones were sequenced by immunoSEQ multiplex PCR, and TCRdb holds only the in-frame ones, with some missing. Of 140,000 to 150,000 clones in the sample, 92% were seen once. The sample in question was peripheral blood, obtained on day 0 of AZD1222 vaccination. These receptors were collected from an adult in good health. Each CDR3 is given with its conserved first and last residue. D genes are given only for firm matches. Size is omitted from some rows. Given values are once, few, many or a class for expanded clones.

CDR3 protein: CATSRVGAGLALGYEQYF
CDR3 DNA: TGTGCCACCAGCAGAGTGGGGGCGGGACTAGCACTCGGATACGAGCAGTACTTC
J gene: TRBJ2-7
V gene: TRBV15
clone size: once
D gene: TRBD2

CDR3 protein: CASSRSLAGRVQYF
CDR3 DNA: TGTGCCAGTAGTAGGTCTCTAGCGGGAAGGGTGCAGTACTTC
J gene: TRBJ2-7
V gene: TRBV19
clone size: NA
D gene: TRBD2

CDR3 protein: CASSLQGIEQYF
CDR3 DNA: TGTGCCAGCAGCTTACAGGGGATCGAGCAGTACTTC
J gene: TRBJ2-7
V gene: TRBV7-9
clone size: NA
D gene: NA

CDR3 protein: CASSSGLTDTQYF
CDR3 DNA: TGTGCCAGCAGTTCGGGACTAACAGATACGCAGTATTTT
J gene: TRBJ2-3
V gene: TRBV6-5
clone size: NA
D gene: TRBD2

CDR3 protein: CASSDFRGSFAETQYF
CDR3 DNA: TGTGCCAGCAGTGATTTCCGGGGGTCGTTTGCAGAGACCCAGTACTTC
J gene: TRBJ2-5
V gene: TRBV6-1
clone size: once
D gene: NA

CDR3 protein: CAWSATSGRNNEQFF
CDR3 DNA: TGTGCCTGGAGTGCAACTAGCGGGAGGAACAATGAGCAGTTCTTC
J gene: TRBJ2-1
V gene: TRBV30
clone size: NA
D gene: TRBD2

CDR3 protein: CASNRDSQGETQYF
CDR3 DNA: TGTGCCAGTAATCGGGACAGCCAGGGGGAGACCCAGTACTTC
J gene: TRBJ2-5
V gene: TRBV6-6
clone size: NA
D gene: TRBD1

CDR3 protein: CASSLENRGYEQYF
CDR3 DNA: TGTGCCAGCAGTTTAGAAAACAGGGGGTACGAGCAGTACTTC
J gene: TRBJ2-7
V gene: TRBV27
clone size: NA
D gene: TRBD1

CDR3 protein: CASLSRGQNYGYTF
CDR3 DNA: TGTGCCAGCTTATCCCGGGGACAGAACTATGGCTACACCTTC
J gene: TRBJ1-2
V gene: TRBV6-5
clone size: NA
D gene: TRBD1

CDR3 protein: CSVDVTDTQYF
CDR3 DNA: TGCAGCGTTGACGTAACAGATACGCAGTATTTT
J gene: TRBJ2-3
V gene: TRBV29-1
clone size: NA
D gene: NA

CDR3 protein: CASNLEQLSKNIQYF
CDR3 DNA: TGTGCCAGCAACTTGGAACAGTTATCCAAAAACATTCAGTACTTC
J gene: TRBJ2-4
V gene: TRBV2
clone size: NA
D gene: NA

CDR3 protein: CASRKGDRGNTIYF
CDR3 DNA: TGTGCCAGCAGAAAGGGGGACAGAGGAAACACCATATATTTT
J gene: TRBJ1-3
V gene: TRBV6-5
clone size: NA
D gene: TRBD1

CDR3 protein: CAKARRFYGTDTQYF
CDR3 DNA: TGTGCCAAAGCCCGGAGATTTTACGGCACAGATACGCAGTATTTT
J gene: TRBJ2-3
V gene: TRBV3-1/TRBV3-2
clone size: NA
D gene: NA

CDR3 protein: CASSLKGIHNEQFF
CDR3 DNA: TGTGCCAGCAGCCTAAAGGGAATACACAATGAGCAGTTCTTC
J gene: TRBJ2-1
V gene: TRBV11-1
clone size: NA
D gene: NA

CDR3 protein: CATGTSYNEQFF
CDR3 DNA: TGTGCCACCGGGACTTCCTACAATGAGCAGTTCTTC
J gene: TRBJ2-1
V gene: TRBV24-1
clone size: NA
D gene: NA

CDR3 protein: CASSLGQPGRGTFF
CDR3 DNA: TGTGCCAGCAGTTTAGGACAGCCCGGGAGGGGAACTTTCTTT
J gene: TRBJ1-1
V gene: TRBV28
clone size: NA
D gene: NA

CDR3 protein: CASSFYSRDRSYEQYF
CDR3 DNA: TGTGCCAGCAGCTTTTACTCCCGGGACAGGTCCTACGAGCAGTACTTC
J gene: TRBJ2-7
V gene: TRBV11-2
clone size: NA
D gene: TRBD1

CDR3 protein: CASSRTGTQETQYF
CDR3 DNA: TGTGCCAGCAGTCGGACAGGGACCCAAGAGACCCAGTACTTC
J gene: TRBJ2-5
V gene: TRBV6-2/TRBV6-3
clone size: NA
D gene: TRBD1

CDR3 protein: CAWSPGGGYTF
CDR3 DNA: TGTGCCTGGAGTCCCGGGGGTGGCTACACCTTC
J gene: TRBJ1-2
V gene: TRBV30
clone size: NA
D gene: NA

CDR3 protein: CASSLEHSSFEQYF
CDR3 DNA: TGTGCCAGCAGCTTAGAGCATTCTAGCTTTGAGCAGTACTTC
J gene: TRBJ2-7
V gene: TRBV7-2
clone size: NA
D gene: NA

CDR3 protein: CASSGEGGGKNIQYF
CDR3 DNA: TGTGCCAGCAGTGGTGAGGGGGGTGGCAAAAACATTCAGTACTTC
J gene: TRBJ2-4
V gene: TRBV2
clone size: NA
D gene: NA

CDR3 protein: CASSSSGRAGETQYF
CDR3 DNA: TGTGCCAGCAGCTCTAGCGGGAGGGCGGGGGAGACCCAGTACTTC
J gene: TRBJ2-5
V gene: TRBV2
clone size: NA
D gene: TRBD2

CDR3 protein: CASSSRTSIWELFF
CDR3 DNA: TGTGCCAGCAGCTCCCGGACTAGTATCTGGGAGCTGTTTTTT
J gene: TRBJ2-2
V gene: TRBV7-2
clone size: few
D gene: TRBD2

CDR3 protein: CASSIVGVYTF
CDR3 DNA: TGTGCCAGTAGTATTGTAGGAGTCTACACCTTC
J gene: TRBJ1-2
V gene: TRBV19
clone size: NA
D gene: NA

CDR3 protein: CASSPHQGQGRHF
CDR3 DNA: TGTGCCAGCAGTCCACACCAAGGTCAGGGTCGGCATTTT
J gene: TRBJ1-5
V gene: TRBV6-5
clone size: NA
D gene: NA

CDR3 protein: CASSYSRAGGREQFF
CDR3 DNA: TGTGCCAGCAGTTATAGTCGAGCGGGAGGCAGGGAGCAGTTCTTC
J gene: TRBJ2-1
V gene: TRBV6-2/TRBV6-3
clone size: NA
D gene: TRBD2

CDR3 protein: CASRAGGGNEKLFF
CDR3 DNA: TGTGCCAGCAGAGCGGGGGGCGGGAATGAAAAACTGTTTTTT
J gene: TRBJ1-4
V gene: TRBV6-5
clone size: NA
D gene: NA

CDR3 protein: CAWQQGLGNTIYF
CDR3 DNA: TGTGCCTGGCAACAGGGGCTCGGAAACACCATATATTTT
J gene: TRBJ1-3
V gene: TRBV30
clone size: NA
D gene: TRBD1

CDR3 protein: CASSEPRLAGAYNEQFF
CDR3 DNA: TGCGCCAGCAGTGAGCCGAGACTAGCGGGAGCGTACAATGAGCAGTTCTTC
J gene: TRBJ2-1
V gene: TRBV10-2
clone size: NA
D gene: TRBD2

CDR3 protein: CASSLTQNTGELFF
CDR3 DNA: TGTGCCAGCAGCTTAACACAGAACACCGGGGAGCTGTTTTTT
J gene: TRBJ2-2
V gene: TRBV7-9
clone size: NA
D gene: NA

CDR3 protein: CASSYSSWGRGDAFF
CDR3 DNA: TGTGCCAGCAGTTACTCCTCCTGGGGGAGGGGGGATGCTTTCTTT
J gene: TRBJ1-1
V gene: TRBV6-5
clone size: NA
D gene: NA

CDR3 protein: CATQDRGRSTEAFF
CDR3 DNA: TGTGCCACCCAAGACAGGGGCAGGAGCACTGAAGCTTTCTTT
J gene: TRBJ1-1
V gene: TRBV6-5
clone size: NA
D gene: TRBD1

CDR3 protein: CASSWGTKVSTDTQYF
CDR3 DNA: TGTGCCAGCAGTTGGGGGACAAAGGTTAGCACAGATACGCAGTATTTT
J gene: TRBJ2-3
V gene: TRBV27
clone size: NA
D gene: NA

CDR3 protein: CASTQEGASNYGYTF
CDR3 DNA: TGCGCCAGCACCCAGGAGGGGGCGTCAAACTATGGCTACACCTTC
J gene: TRBJ1-2
V gene: TRBV5-1
clone size: NA
D gene: TRBD1

CDR3 protein: CASSLGGGDGETQYF
CDR3 DNA: TGCGCCAGCAGCTTGGGCGGGGGTGATGGAGAGACCCAGTACTTC
J gene: TRBJ2-5
V gene: TRBV5-1
clone size: NA
D gene: TRBD2

CDR3 protein: CASSWGGTNTEAFF
CDR3 DNA: TGTGCCAGCAGTTGGGGGGGGACGAACACTGAAGCTTTCTTT
J gene: TRBJ1-1
V gene: TRBV25-1
clone size: NA
D gene: NA

CDR3 protein: CASSLFTRGNTDTQYF
CDR3 DNA: TGTGCCAGCAGCTTATTTACTAGAGGAAACACAGATACGCAGTATTTT
J gene: TRBJ2-3
V gene: TRBV7-2
clone size: NA
D gene: NA

CDR3 protein: CASSLWEAERGFEQYF
CDR3 DNA: TGCGCCAGCAGCTTGTGGGAAGCGGAGCGGGGTTTTGAGCAGTACTTC
J gene: TRBJ2-7
V gene: TRBV5-1
clone size: few
D gene: TRBD2

CDR3 protein: CASSHRDEQYF
CDR3 DNA: TGTGCCAGCAGCCACAGGGACGAGCAGTACTTC
J gene: TRBJ2-7
V gene: TRBV6-8
clone size: NA
D gene: NA

CDR3 protein: CASGLRGNNYGYTF
CDR3 DNA: TGCGCCAGCGGTCTCAGGGGGAACAACTATGGCTACACCTTC
J gene: TRBJ1-2
V gene: TRBV4-1
clone size: NA
D gene: TRBD1

CDR3 protein: CASSSGTSGNREQYF
CDR3 DNA: TGTGCCAGCAGTTCCGGGACTAGCGGGAACCGCGAGCAGTACTTC
J gene: TRBJ2-7
V gene: TRBV27
clone size: once
D gene: TRBD2

CDR3 protein: CASSQGPQSCDYNEQFF
CDR3 DNA: TGTGCCAGCAGCCAAGGTCCACAGTCCTGCGATTACAATGAGCAGTTCTTC
J gene: TRBJ2-1
V gene: TRBV3-1/TRBV3-2
clone size: NA
D gene: NA

CDR3 protein: CSVDSGRHSDTQYF
CDR3 DNA: TGCAGCGTTGACAGCGGGAGGCATTCAGATACGCAGTATTTT
J gene: TRBJ2-3
V gene: TRBV29-1
clone size: NA
D gene: TRBD2

CDR3 protein: CASSQAGGANEQFF
CDR3 DNA: TGCGCCAGCAGCCAAGCGGGAGGGGCCAATGAGCAGTTCTTC
J gene: TRBJ2-1
V gene: TRBV4-3
clone size: NA
D gene: TRBD2

CDR3 protein: CASKLLADYSTDTQYF
CDR3 DNA: TGTGCCAGCAAACTACTAGCCGACTATAGCACAGATACGCAGTATTTT
J gene: TRBJ2-3
V gene: TRBV28
clone size: NA
D gene: NA

CDR3 protein: CASSVGAVNTGELFF
CDR3 DNA: TGTGCCAGCAGCGTGGGAGCGGTGAACACCGGGGAGCTGTTTTTT
J gene: TRBJ2-2
V gene: TRBV9
clone size: NA
D gene: NA

CDR3 protein: CASNFGTGLNQPQHF
CDR3 DNA: TGTGCCAGCAATTTCGGGACAGGTCTCAATCAGCCCCAGCATTTT
J gene: TRBJ1-5
V gene: TRBV6-5
clone size: NA
D gene: TRBD1

CDR3 protein: CASRFLKAGGKSYEQYF
CDR3 DNA: TGTGCCAGTAGATTCCTTAAGGCGGGAGGAAAATCGTACGAGCAGTACTTC
J gene: TRBJ2-7
V gene: TRBV19
clone size: NA
D gene: TRBD2

CDR3 protein: CASSIGRGIGTDTQYF
CDR3 DNA: TGTGCCAGTAGTATCGGGCGGGGAATTGGCACAGATACGCAGTATTTT
J gene: TRBJ2-3
V gene: TRBV19
clone size: NA
D gene: NA

CDR3 protein: CASSLPSQGIEQYF
CDR3 DNA: TGCGCCAGCAGCTTGCCATCACAGGGGATCGAGCAGTACTTC
J gene: TRBJ2-7
V gene: TRBV5-1
clone size: NA
D gene: TRBD1

CDR3 protein: CASSPGLVGTQYF
CDR3 DNA: TGTGCCAGCAGCCCGGGACTAGTTGGGACCCAGTACTTC
J gene: TRBJ2-5
V gene: TRBV5-4
clone size: NA
D gene: TRBD2

CDR3 protein: CASSSSAYEQYF
CDR3 DNA: TGTGCCAGCAGTAGTAGCGCTTACGAGCAGTACTTC
J gene: TRBJ2-7
V gene: TRBV6-5
clone size: NA
D gene: NA

CDR3 protein: CASSGDRGRQETQYF
CDR3 DNA: TGTGCCAGCAGTGGGGACAGGGGAAGGCAAGAGACCCAGTACTTC
J gene: TRBJ2-5
V gene: TRBV27
clone size: NA
D gene: TRBD1

CDR3 protein: CASSPMNTEAFF
CDR3 DNA: TGTGCCAGCAGTCCGATGAACACTGAAGCTTTCTTT
J gene: TRBJ1-1
V gene: TRBV6-5
clone size: once
D gene: NA

CDR3 protein: CASSPGQGSTDTQYF
CDR3 DNA: TGTGCCAGCAGTCCGGGACAGGGTAGCACAGATACGCAGTATTTT
J gene: TRBJ2-3
V gene: TRBV6-5
clone size: NA
D gene: TRBD1

CDR3 protein: CASSPRGSGRYEQYF
CDR3 DNA: TGTGCCAGCAGCCCCCGGGGTAGCGGGAGGTACGAGCAGTACTTC
J gene: TRBJ2-7
V gene: TRBV7-2
clone size: NA
D gene: TRBD2

CDR3 protein: CAWSIGRSGEPQHF
CDR3 DNA: TGTGCCTGGAGTATAGGACGGAGTGGGGAGCCCCAGCATTTT
J gene: TRBJ1-5
V gene: TRBV30
clone size: once
D gene: NA

CDR3 protein: CASSPYIRYEQYF
CDR3 DNA: TGTGCCAGCAGTCCCTATATACGCTACGAGCAGTACTTC
J gene: TRBJ2-7
V gene: TRBV6-5
clone size: NA
D gene: NA

CDR3 protein: CASSQASAGELFF
CDR3 DNA: TGTGCCAGCAGCCAAGCATCAGCCGGGGAGCTGTTTTTT
J gene: TRBJ2-2
V gene: TRBV3-1/TRBV3-2
clone size: few
D gene: NA